These T cell receptor beta chains were read from a single sample in a study of T cells expressing NK-cell markers. One entry per CDR3 protein, without DNA, is what TCRdb gives after re-calling the 5' RACE reads. This listing includes about 260,000 distinct CDR3 sequences. Sequences were obtained from blood T cells: a sorted CD56 or NKG2C T cell subset, CD4+ or CD8+ T cells, or bulk PBMC T cells (not recorded which). These receptors came from a man aged 18 to 35 in good health. The CDR3 runs from the conserved cysteine through the conserved F or W. Fields, in order: CDR3 length, J gene, V gene, CDR3 protein.

>13|TRBJ2-3|TRBV7-3
CASSFRRRDTQYF
>17|TRBJ2-1|TRBV12-3/TRBV12-4
CASTPDKLGWVKNEQFF
>14|TRBJ1-4|TRBV12-3/TRBV12-4
CASSLSQGGEKLFF
>15|TRBJ1-1|TRBV20-1
CSARRFGGQNTEAFF
>16|TRBJ2-2|TRBV7-2
CASSHPRDRVTGELFF
>14|TRBJ2-1|TRBV5-1
CASSLLSREGEQFF
>15|TRBJ2-1|TRBV27
CASSLSPDRYNEQFF
>16|TRBJ2-4|TRBV5-1
CASSYRQGLAKNIQYF
>16|TRBJ1-2|TRBV5-1
CASSLAATGGRGGYTF
>12|TRBJ2-2|TRBV27
CATRRVTGELFF
>14|TRBJ1-2|TRBV30
CAWSQGQGNYGYTF
>11|TRBJ1-2|TRBV12-3/TRBV12-4
CASSPQQLFTF
>15|TRBJ1-4|TRBV5-5
CASTFGGRDNEKLFF
>17|TRBJ2-2|TRBV5-1
CASSRQGFSMYTGELFF
>12|TRBJ1-2|TRBV3-1
CASSPDRVGYTF
>14|TRBJ2-1|TRBV7-6
CASSRPPLDNEQFF
>13|TRBJ2-2|TRBV4-3
CASSQQLGGELFF
>17|TRBJ2-3|TRBV12-5
CASGLYRLGRGSDTQYF
>16|TRBJ2-1|TRBV19
CASSIGSGRWGNEQFF
>14|TRBJ1-5|TRBV20-1
CSARPGPPREPQHF
>14|TRBJ1-2|TRBV6-1
CASRARDTNYGYTF
>16|TRBJ2-2|TRBV12-3/TRBV12-4
CASRVRGWIENGELFF
>14|TRBJ2-7|TRBV10-3
CAISGRAASYEQYF
>13|TRBJ2-3|TRBV19
CASTTKITDTQYF
>17|TRBJ2-1|TRBV6-2/TRBV6-3
CASSPRGLAGVIDEQFF
>16|TRBJ1-3|TRBV6-5
CASSYSAGAIGNTIYF
>15|TRBJ2-7|TRBV11-1
CASSIPGQGAHEQYF
>13|TRBJ1-2|TRBV10-3
CAISVDSLYGYTF
>17|TRBJ2-7|TRBV27
CASSYLGPGQGYYEQYF
>15|TRBJ2-1|TRBV5-8
CASGERLTAYNEQFF
>14|TRBJ2-7|TRBV12-3/TRBV12-4
CASSLKGGVGEQYF
>17|TRBJ2-2|TRBV5-4
CASSLARDRGRGGELFF
>14|TRBJ1-5|TRBV12-3/TRBV12-4
CASSLRQTNQPQHF
>15|TRBJ1-4|TRBV6-1
CASRELRGLKEKLFF
>13|TRBJ2-1|TRBV14
CASSQSVGNEQFF
>15|TRBJ2-5|TRBV2
CASSSRDRYQETQYF
>17|TRBJ2-1|TRBV20-1
CSAPGDWRRTSYNEQFF